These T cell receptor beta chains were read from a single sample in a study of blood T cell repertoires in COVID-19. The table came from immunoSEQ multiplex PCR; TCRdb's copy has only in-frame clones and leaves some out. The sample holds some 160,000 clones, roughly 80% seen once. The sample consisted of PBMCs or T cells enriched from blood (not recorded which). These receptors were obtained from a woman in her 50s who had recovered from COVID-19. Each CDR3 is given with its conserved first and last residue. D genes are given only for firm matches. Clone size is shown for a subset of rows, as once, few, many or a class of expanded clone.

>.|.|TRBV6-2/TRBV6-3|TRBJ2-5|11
TGTGCCAGCAGTTTCCGAGAGACCCAGTACTTC
CASSFRETQYF
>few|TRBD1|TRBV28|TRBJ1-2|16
TGTGCCAGCAGGACTGCCGGGACAGGGGGCAACTATGGCTACACCTTC
CASRTAGTGGNYGYTF
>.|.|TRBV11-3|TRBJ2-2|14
TGTGCCAGCAGCCCCCGGACTGCTACCGGGGAGCTGTTTTTT
CASSPRTATGELFF
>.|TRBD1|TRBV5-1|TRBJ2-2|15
TGCGCCAGCAGTGGCGGGACAGGGGGGACCGGGGAGCTGTTTTTT
CASSGGTGGTGELFF
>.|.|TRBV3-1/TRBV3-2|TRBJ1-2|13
TGTGCCAGCAGCCAAGATCACAGCTATGGCTACACCTTC
CASSQDHSYGYTF
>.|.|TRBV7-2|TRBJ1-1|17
TGTGCCAGCAGCTTGGCCGGGACAACCCTCATGAACACTGAAGCTTTCTTT
CASSLAGTTLMNTEAFF
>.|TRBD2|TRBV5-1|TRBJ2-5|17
TGCGCCAGCAGCTTGGCAGGCCGGACTAGCGGAGAAGAGACCCAGTACTTC
CASSLAGRTSGEETQYF
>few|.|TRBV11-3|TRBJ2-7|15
TGTGCCAGCAGCTTAGGACAGGCCTCCTCTTACGAGCAGTACTTC
CASSLGQASSYEQYF
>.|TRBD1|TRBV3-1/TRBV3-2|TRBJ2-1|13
TGTGCCAGCAGCTCCCGACAGGGGGGTGAGCAGTTCTTC
CASSSRQGGEQFF
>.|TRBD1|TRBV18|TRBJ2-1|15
TGTGCCAGCTCACGTCGACAGGTCCAGGGGGATGAGCAGTTCTTC
CASSRRQVQGDEQFF
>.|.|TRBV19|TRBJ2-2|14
TGTGCCAGTAGTACCGAGACTGACACCGGGGAGCTGTTTTTT
CASSTETDTGELFF
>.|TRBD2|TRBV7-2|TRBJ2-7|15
TGTGCCAGCAGCTTAGTTAGCGGGGCCTCCTACGAGCAGTACTTC
CASSLVSGASYEQYF
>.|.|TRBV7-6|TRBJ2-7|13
TGTGCCAGCAGCTTAGGAGGCCCCTACGAGCAGTACTTC
CASSLGGPYEQYF
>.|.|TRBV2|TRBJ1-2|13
TGTGCCAGCAGTGAACAAATGGCAGGGGGCTACACCTTC
CASSEQMAGGYTF
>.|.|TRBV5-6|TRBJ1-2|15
TGTGCCAGCAGCTTGGGTTTTGGGGGCCGTGCGGGCTACACCTTC
CASSLGFGGRAGYTF
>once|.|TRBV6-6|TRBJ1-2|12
TGTGCCAGCCGGCCGGACAGAAATGGCTACACCTTC
CASRPDRNGYTF
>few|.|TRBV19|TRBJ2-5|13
TGTGCCAGTAGTATCCAGGGGTACGAGACCCAGTACTTC
CASSIQGYETQYF
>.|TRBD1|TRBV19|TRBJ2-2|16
TGTGCCAGTAGTATAGACGGGACAGGATTCACCGGGGAGCTGTTTTTT
CASSIDGTGFTGELFF
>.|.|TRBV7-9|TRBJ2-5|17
TGTGCCAGCAGCTTAGCGAGGGGGGGGACCTCTCAAGAGACCCAGTACTTC
CASSLARGGTSQETQYF
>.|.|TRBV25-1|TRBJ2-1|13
TGTGCCAGCAGTGAATCGGGGGTGAACGTGCAGTTCTTC
CASSESGVNVQFF
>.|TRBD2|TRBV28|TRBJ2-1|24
TGTGCCAGCAGTTTGCGATCGTTCGATGCCGGGACTAGCGGGAGATGGGTGGGCTACAATGAGCAGTTCTTC
CASSLRSFDAGTSGRWVGYNEQFF
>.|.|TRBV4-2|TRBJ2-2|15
TGTGCCAGCAGCCAAGATACAGGGAACACCGGGGAGCTGTTTTTT
CASSQDTGNTGELFF
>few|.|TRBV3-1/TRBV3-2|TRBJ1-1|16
TGTGCCAGCAGCCCGAACGCTCGGTCAAGGGGCACTGAAGCTTTCTTT
CASSPNARSRGTEAFF
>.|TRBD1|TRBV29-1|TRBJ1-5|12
TGCAGCGTGGGACAGGGTAATCAGCCCCAGCATTTT
CSVGQGNQPQHF
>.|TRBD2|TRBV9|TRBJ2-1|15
TGTGCCAGCAGCGTAGGGACTAGCGGTAGGAATGAGCAGTTCTTC
CASSVGTSGRNEQFF
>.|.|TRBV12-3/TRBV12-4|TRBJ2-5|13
TGTGCCAGCAGTTTACGCGGGACGGAGACCCAGTACTTC
CASSLRGTETQYF
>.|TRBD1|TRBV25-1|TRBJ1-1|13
TGTGCCAGCAGCAACAGGGGTAACACTGAAGCTTTCTTT
CASSNRGNTEAFF
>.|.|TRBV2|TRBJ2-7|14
TGTGCCAGCAGTGAGCAGGGAAGCACCTACGAGCAGTACTTC
CASSEQGSTYEQYF
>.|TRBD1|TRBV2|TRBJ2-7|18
TGTGCCAGCCTTGGGACCCTTAGACAGGGGGGCTCAGGTTACGAGCAGTACTTC
CASLGTLRQGGSGYEQYF
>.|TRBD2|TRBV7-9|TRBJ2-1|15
TGTGCCAGCAGCTTAAGGGACGGGAGGGCAGATGAGCAGTTCTTC
CASSLRDGRADEQFF
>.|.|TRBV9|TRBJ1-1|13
TGTGCCAGCAGCCCAAGGAGGAACACTGAAGCTTTCTTT
CASSPRRNTEAFF
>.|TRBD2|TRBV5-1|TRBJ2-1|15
TGCGCCAGCAGCCCATGGTCGGGAGGCTACAATGAGCAGTTCTTC
CASSPWSGGYNEQFF
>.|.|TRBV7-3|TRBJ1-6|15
TGTGCCAGCAGCTTACTAGGGGGATATAATTCACCCCTCCACTTT
CASSLLGGYNSPLHF
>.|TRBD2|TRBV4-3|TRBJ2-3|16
TGCGCCAGCAGCCCCCAACGGGGGGGCCGCACAGATACGCAGTATTTT
CASSPQRGGRTDTQYF
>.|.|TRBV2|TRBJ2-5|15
TGTGCCAGCAGCCCCGAGGCGGCTCGCGTAGAGACCCAGTACTTC
CASSPEAARVETQYF
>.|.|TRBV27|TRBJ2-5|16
TGTGCCAGCAGTCCCGAGGTCGGCAGGGGTTGGGAGACCCAGTACTTC
CASSPEVGRGWETQYF
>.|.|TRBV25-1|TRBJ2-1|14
TGTGCCAGCAGTGTCGACCAACGGTCGCGGGGGCAGTTCTTC
CASSVDQRSRGQFF
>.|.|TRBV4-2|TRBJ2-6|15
TGTGCCAGCAGCCCTGTCCCCTCTGGGGCCAACGTCCTGACTTTC
CASSPVPSGANVLTF
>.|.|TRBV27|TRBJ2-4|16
TGTGCCAGCAGTGGGGAGCCCTCAGGCCGGATAAACATTCAGTACTTC
CASSGEPSGRINIQYF
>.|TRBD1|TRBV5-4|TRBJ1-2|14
TGTGCCAGCAACGACAGGGGTGAGGTCTATGGCTACACCTTC
CASNDRGEVYGYTF
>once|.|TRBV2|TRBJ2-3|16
TGTGCCAGCACTCCCACCCCCCCCGGGGGTCCGGGTACGCAGTATTTT
CASTPTPPGGPGTQYF
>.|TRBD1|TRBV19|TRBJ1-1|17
TGTGCCAGTAGTAGTTACCTCGGGACAGCTAAGAACACTGAAGCTTTCTTT
CASSSYLGTAKNTEAFF
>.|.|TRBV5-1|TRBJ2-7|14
TGCGCCAGCAGCTTGGATCGGGAGCTATACGAGCAGTACTTC
CASSLDRELYEQYF
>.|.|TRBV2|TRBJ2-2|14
TGTGCCAGCGCCCCCCGGGGGAACACCGGGGAGCTGTTTTTT
CASAPRGNTGELFF